Given below is one T cell receptor beta chain in context. In the original analysis: Nucleated cell counts were estimated from reference gene primer amplification. Assay: immunoSEQ multiplex PCR; the TCRdb copy retains only in-frame clones and omits some. That table supplies the V and J calls and clone size; D and trimming were determined from the DNA. The data hold roughly 280,000 clones, with roughly nine tenths observed a single time. These data come from a study of blood T cell repertoires in COVID-19. Study background: The samples span acute and convalescent COVID-19 from the United States, Italy and Spain.

Trimming removed 1 base at V and 0 bases at J, with 10 bases between. CDR1 is SGHNT and CDR2 is YYREEE in the germline V gene (reference sequence). This CDR3 contains 15 residues. The chain links TRBV5-4 to TRBJ1-1; D call uncertain. Sequencing was carried out using peripheral blood. The sequence was obtained from a man over 45 with acute or convalescent COVID-19. The CDR3 loop is CASSLIANLNTEAFF. Here the CDR3 DNA reads TGTGCCAGCAGCTTGATCGCGAACTTGAACACTGAAGCTTTCTTT.